One and the same sample provided the 8 T cell receptor beta chains below, sequenced in a study of technical replicates of blood from several donors. Profiling relied on immunoSEQ multiplex PCR, and the TCRdb table lists in-frame clones only, not all of them. The sample has 98,000 or so clones; approximately 94% are singletons. Sequencing input: T cells isolated from PBMCs. These receptors all stem from a human donor in good health.

The rearrangement links TRBV15 to TRBJ1-2; 8 nucleotides agree with TRBD1. V shed 3 bases, J shed 7 bases, and the junction held 10 bases outside the gene matches. The CDR3 has 15 amino acids. From germline, CDR1 is LNHNV and CDR2 YYDKDF (reference sequence). The CDR3 nucleotides read TGTGCCACCAGCAGCACCAGGGGGCGCCTCCTTGGCTACACCTTC. Translation gives CATSSTRGRLLGYTF. The entire variable domain, with the rest obtained from reference TRBV15 and TRBJ1-2, is as follows: DAMVIQNPRYQVTQFGKPVTLSCSQTLNHNVMYWYQQKSSQAPKLLFHYYDKDFNNEADTPDNFQSRRPNTSFCFLDIRSPGLGDTAMYLCATSSTRGRLLGYTFGSGTRLTVV.

This clone has more than one count but fewer than ten. The chain uses TRBV28 and TRBJ2-3; perhaps TRBD2 as D (6 bases). Germline V gene data show CDR1 as MDHEN and CDR2 as SYDVKM. The CDR3 is 21 amino acids. With 4 bases removed from V and 6 bases from J, the gap between germline ends came to 35 bases. Here the CDR3 reads CASSSLLRRVLHQRRGDTQYF. The CDR3 region has the DNA TGTGCCAGCAGTTCTCTTCTAAGGCGGGTACTCCACCAAAGGAGGGGTGATACGCAGTATTTT.

The J gene is TRBJ1-4, the V gene TRBV28; 9 bases align to TRBD1. The V segment lost 6 bases and the J segment 7 bases; nucleotides outside the gene matches: 9. The CDR3 is 15 residues long. Per the germline V gene, CDR1 is MDHEN and CDR2 is SYDVKM. CDR3 sequence reads: CASRTPGQGGEKLFF. In DNA, the CDR3 is TGTGCCAGCAGAACTCCGGGACAGGGAGGTGAAAAACTGTTTTTT.

The chain couples TRBV7-9 to TRBJ1-1; D unclear. The CDR3 length is 15 residues. Deletions cut 6 bases from V and 2 bases from J, with 16 bases between. Germline assignment: CDR1 SEHNR and CDR2 FQNEAQ (reference sequence). CDR3 bases: TGTGCCAGCAGTTCAGGATTCTCCGGAAACACTGAAGCTTTCTTT. This sequence encodes CASSSGFSGNTEAFF.

This chain connects TRBV6-5 to TRBJ1-1; D gene uncertain. V was cut by 0 bases and J by 0 bases, with 5 bases left in between. Germline V CDR1 and CDR2: MNHEY, SVGAGI. The CDR3 is 14 residues long. The CDR3 DNA is TGTGCCAGCAGTTACTCCGGGGTGAACACTGAAGCTTTCTTT. Its protein is CASSYSGVNTEAFF.

This chain uses TRBV5-1 with TRBJ1-2; possibly TRBD1 for D (6 bases). V shed 0 bases and J shed 6 bases, with 9 bases lying between them. CDR1 and CDR2 (germline): SGHRS, YFSETQ. The CDR3 runs to 13 residues. The CDR3 region has the DNA TGCGCCAGCAGCTTGGGAGGGGGTCATGGCTACACCTTC. Protein: CASSLGGGHGYTF.

This chain links TRBV14 with TRBJ1-1; perhaps TRBD1 as D (5 bases). The CDR3 loop spans 14 amino acids. V lost 4 bases to trimming and J lost 11 bases, with 20 bases between them. Germline V gives CDR1 SGHDN, CDR2 FVKESK. The CDR3 DNA reads as TGTGCCAGCAGCCCACCGGGACTGGGGACTTTGGCTTTCTTT. Translated: CASSPPGLGTLAFF.

In nucleotides, the CDR3 is TGTGCCAGCCTACTAAACGCGAACACCGGGGAGCTGTTTTTT. Its translation: CASLLNANTGELFF. The chain recombines TRBV6-1 with TRBJ2-2; D gene ambiguous. The V end lost 8 bases, the J end lost 0 bases, and 10 bases lay between the germline ends. This CDR3 is built from 14 residues. Looked up from germline, CDR1 is MNHNS and CDR2 is SASEGT.